The rows below give T cell receptor beta chains drawn from one sample of a study of CD8+ T cells in alopecia areata. TCRdb's table, derived via immunoSEQ multiplex PCR, lists solely in-frame clones and lacks some. The sample carries some 170,000 clones, over 55% recorded once. Sequenced here: CD4+ T cells sorted from blood, sampled at week 0. The receptors were gathered from a human donor with alopecia areata. The CDR3 runs from the conserved cysteine through the conserved F or W. The D gene is left open where the match is weak. Clone size is not always given. Where it is, it says once, few, many or a class for expanded clones.

J: TRBJ1-1
D: TRBD1
size: few
V: TRBV29-1
CDR3: CSSRTGLNTEAFF
DNA: TGCAGCTCGCGGACAGGCCTGAACACTGAAGCTTTCTTT

J: TRBJ1-1
D: -
size: few
V: TRBV29-1
CDR3: CSAGQQNTEAFF
DNA: TGCAGCGCCGGACAGCAGAACACTGAAGCTTTCTTT

J: TRBJ2-5
D: -
size: -
V: TRBV7-2
CDR3: CASSRTLQETQYF
DNA: TGTGCCAGCAGCCGGACACTCCAAGAGACCCAGTACTTC

J: TRBJ1-5
D: -
size: once
V: TRBV29-1
CDR3: CSVAKNSNQPQHF
DNA: TGCAGCGTTGCAAAAAATAGCAATCAGCCCCAGCATTTT

J: TRBJ2-7
D: -
size: many
V: TRBV5-1
CDR3: CASSSDSLSYEQYF
DNA: TGCGCCAGCAGCTCGGACAGCCTCTCCTACGAGCAGTACTTC

J: TRBJ1-4
D: -
size: -
V: TRBV20-1
CDR3: CSGRTVGKLFF
DNA: TGCAGTGGCAGAACAGTAGGAAAACTGTTTTTT

J: TRBJ1-5
D: -
size: -
V: TRBV6-6
CDR3: CASTKGGYDQPQHF
DNA: TGTGCCAGCACGAAAGGGGGGTACGATCAGCCCCAGCATTTT

J: TRBJ2-5
D: -
size: -
V: TRBV25-1
CDR3: CASSERDGKETQYF
DNA: TGTGCCAGCAGTGAGAGGGACGGAAAAGAGACCCAGTACTTC

J: TRBJ2-5
D: TRBD1
size: -
V: TRBV7-2
CDR3: CASSPQDRGREETQYF
DNA: TGTGCCAGCAGCCCCCAGGACAGGGGGCGGGAAGAGACCCAGTACTTC

J: TRBJ1-5
D: -
size: few
V: TRBV7-3
CDR3: CASSLVENQPQHF
DNA: TGTGCCAGCAGCTTAGTGGAGAATCAGCCCCAGCATTTT

J: TRBJ1-5
D: -
size: few
V: TRBV29-1
CDR3: CSVGEGPGQPQHF
DNA: TGCAGCGTTGGTGAGGGACCGGGACAGCCCCAGCATTTT

J: TRBJ2-1
D: -
size: -
V: TRBV30
CDR3: CAWNPRTGEQFF
DNA: TGTGCCTGGAATCCTAGGACGGGTGAGCAGTTCTTC

J: TRBJ2-3
D: -
size: few
V: TRBV30
CDR3: CAWSETAADTQYF
DNA: TGTGCCTGGAGTGAGACGGCGGCAGATACGCAGTATTTT

J: TRBJ1-1
D: -
size: -
V: TRBV30
CDR3: CAWSVSRTLNTEAFF
DNA: TGTGCCTGGAGTGTATCCCGGACTCTGAACACTGAAGCTTTCTTT

J: TRBJ2-7
D: TRBD1
size: -
V: TRBV2
CDR3: CASSVFPTLPGQGYEQYF
DNA: TGTGCCAGCAGTGTTTTTCCGACCCTACCGGGACAGGGCTACGAGCAGTACTTC

J: TRBJ1-4
D: -
size: -
V: TRBV7-2
CDR3: CASSLSGVGEKLFF
DNA: TGTGCCAGCAGCTTATCAGGGGTTGGTGAAAAACTGTTTTTT

J: TRBJ1-2
D: TRBD1
size: -
V: TRBV30
CDR3: CAWRDRGYGYTF
DNA: TGTGCCTGGAGGGACAGGGGGTATGGCTACACCTTC

J: TRBJ1-5
D: -
size: -
V: TRBV19
CDR3: CASSIQQGYGQPQHF
DNA: TGTGCCAGTAGTATCCAGCAGGGATATGGTCAGCCCCAGCATTTT

J: TRBJ1-2
D: -
size: -
V: TRBV29-1
CDR3: CSVRTQGANYGYTF
DNA: TGCAGCGTTAGGACCCAGGGAGCTAACTATGGCTACACCTTC

J: TRBJ2-7
D: TRBD2
size: -
V: TRBV29-1
CDR3: CSVEGLAYEQYF
DNA: TGCAGCGTTGAGGGACTAGCATACGAGCAGTACTTC

J: TRBJ1-6
D: -
size: few
V: TRBV5-4
CDR3: CASSLEVRSDSPLHF
DNA: TGTGCCAGCAGCTTGGAAGTGCGGAGTGATTCACCCCTCCACTTT

J: TRBJ1-2
D: -
size: -
V: TRBV15
CDR3: CATSRDKNRGSGYTF
DNA: TGTGCCACCAGCAGAGATAAGAACCGAGGGAGTGGCTACACCTTC

J: TRBJ2-3
D: -
size: -
V: TRBV2
CDR3: CASSASTDTQYF
DNA: TGTGCCAGCAGTGCCTCCACAGATACGCAGTATTTT

J: TRBJ1-1
D: TRBD1
size: -
V: TRBV29-1
CDR3: CSARWGQGDTEAFF
DNA: TGCAGCGCCAGATGGGGACAGGGAGACACTGAAGCTTTCTTT

J: TRBJ2-2
D: TRBD2
size: few
V: TRBV30
CDR3: CAWSSGLAGNTGELFF
DNA: TGTGCCTGGAGCAGCGGGCTAGCGGGGAACACCGGGGAGCTGTTTTTT

J: TRBJ2-2
D: -
size: -
V: TRBV5-1
CDR3: CASSLEGNTGELFF
DNA: TGCGCCAGCAGCTTGGAAGGAAACACCGGGGAGCTGTTTTTT

J: TRBJ2-3
D: -
size: once
V: TRBV5-6
CDR3: CASGTGPSDTQYF
DNA: TGTGCCAGCGGGACGGGACCTTCAGATACGCAGTATTTT

J: TRBJ2-2
D: -
size: -
V: TRBV7-2
CDR3: CASSPQGRNTGELFF
DNA: TGTGCCAGCAGCCCGCAGGGGAGGAACACCGGGGAGCTGTTTTTT

J: TRBJ2-2
D: TRBD2
size: once
V: TRBV5-4
CDR3: CASSPGLLNTGELFF
DNA: TGTGCCAGCAGCCCGGGACTACTAAACACCGGGGAGCTGTTTTTT

J: TRBJ1-5
D: -
size: -
V: TRBV10-3
CDR3: CAIKENSNQPQHF
DNA: TGTGCCATCAAGGAGAATAGCAATCAGCCCCAGCATTTT

J: TRBJ2-2
D: -
size: -
V: TRBV30
CDR3: CAWGTGTGELFF
DNA: TGTGCCTGGGGTACAGGGACCGGGGAGCTGTTTTTT

J: TRBJ1-1
D: -
size: -
V: TRBV30
CDR3: CACSVRGDTEAFF
DNA: TGTGCCTGTAGTGTACGTGGGGACACTGAAGCTTTCTTT

J: TRBJ1-1
D: -
size: -
V: TRBV30
CDR3: CAWNWRGRATEAFF
DNA: TGTGCCTGGAACTGGAGGGGTCGAGCCACTGAAGCTTTCTTT

J: TRBJ2-3
D: -
size: -
V: TRBV5-4
CDR3: CASSLTGRRSSTDTQYF
DNA: TGTGCCAGCAGCTTGACCGGGCGTCGCTCTAGCACAGATACGCAGTATTTT

J: TRBJ1-2
D: -
size: -
V: TRBV23-1
CDR3: CASSQSDNGYTF
DNA: TGCGCCAGCAGTCAATCGGACAATGGCTACACCTTC

J: TRBJ2-1
D: -
size: -
V: TRBV30
CDR3: CAWRQGYEQFF
DNA: TGTGCCTGGAGGCAGGGATATGAGCAGTTCTTC

J: TRBJ2-1
D: -
size: few
V: TRBV4-3
CDR3: CASSQILGGSSYNEQFF
DNA: TGCGCCAGCAGCCAAATACTCGGGGGAAGCTCCTACAATGAGCAGTTCTTC

J: TRBJ2-1
D: TRBD2
size: -
V: TRBV30
CDR3: CAWSVLSGLGHNEQFF
DNA: TGTGCCTGGAGTGTACTATCAGGACTAGGCCACAATGAGCAGTTCTTC

J: TRBJ2-2
D: TRBD1
size: -
V: TRBV6-1
CDR3: CASSEADHRGPGTGELFF
DNA: TGTGCCAGCAGTGAAGCGGACCACAGGGGGCCGGGGACCGGGGAGCTGTTTTTT

J: TRBJ2-5
D: -
size: once
V: TRBV30
CDR3: CAWSVYSGVAETQYF
DNA: TGTGCCTGGAGTGTGTATTCTGGCGTGGCGGAGACCCAGTACTTC

J: TRBJ2-5
D: -
size: -
V: TRBV5-6
CDR3: CASSPGQGPETQYF
DNA: TGTGCCAGCAGCCCGGGTCAGGGACCGGAGACCCAGTACTTC

J: TRBJ2-3
D: -
size: -
V: TRBV15
CDR3: CATSRDPKGPDTQYF
DNA: TGTGCCACCAGCAGAGATCCAAAAGGCCCAGATACGCAGTATTTT

J: TRBJ1-6
D: -
size: -
V: TRBV7-9
CDR3: CASSPPSQNSPLHF
DNA: TGTGCCAGCAGCCCTCCGTCTCAGAATTCACCCCTCCACTTT

J: TRBJ2-7
D: -
size: -
V: TRBV29-1
CDR3: CSADSRGEQYF
DNA: TGCAGCGCAGACTCCAGGGGCGAGCAGTACTTC

J: TRBJ2-5
D: TRBD1
size: -
V: TRBV19
CDR3: CASSTFGQGLKTQYF
DNA: TGTGCCAGTAGTACCTTCGGACAGGGATTGAAGACCCAGTACTTC

J: TRBJ2-3
D: -
size: -
V: TRBV30
CDR3: CAWSVGISTDTQYF
DNA: TGTGCCTGGAGCGTAGGGATTAGCACAGATACGCAGTATTTT

J: TRBJ2-3
D: -
size: -
V: TRBV7-8
CDR3: CASSFRGGSTDTQYF
DNA: TGTGCCAGCAGTTTCAGGGGGGGCAGCACAGATACGCAGTATTTT

J: TRBJ2-7
D: -
size: -
V: TRBV4-3
CDR3: CASSQVRDISYEQYF
DNA: TGCGCCAGCAGCCAAGTCCGGGACATCTCCTACGAGCAGTACTTC

J: TRBJ2-6
D: -
size: -
V: TRBV25-1
CDR3: CASSELTDSSGANVLTF
DNA: TGTGCCAGCAGTGAACTTACGGACAGCTCTGGGGCCAACGTCCTGACTTTC

J: TRBJ1-5
D: -
size: -
V: TRBV30
CDR3: CAWSRGGGINQPQHF
DNA: TGTGCCTGGAGTAGGGGTGGAGGGATCAATCAGCCCCAGCATTTT

J: TRBJ2-5
D: TRBD1
size: -
V: TRBV9
CDR3: CASSRDRRGETQYF
DNA: TGTGCCAGCAGCCGGGACAGAAGGGGAGAGACCCAGTACTTC

J: TRBJ2-1
D: -
size: -
V: TRBV29-1
CDR3: CSVTRANEQFF
DNA: TGCAGCGTGACAAGGGCCAATGAGCAGTTCTTC

J: TRBJ2-3
D: TRBD1
size: -
V: TRBV5-6
CDR3: CASSSDRGDTQYF
DNA: TGTGCCAGCAGCTCCGACAGGGGAGATACGCAGTATTTT